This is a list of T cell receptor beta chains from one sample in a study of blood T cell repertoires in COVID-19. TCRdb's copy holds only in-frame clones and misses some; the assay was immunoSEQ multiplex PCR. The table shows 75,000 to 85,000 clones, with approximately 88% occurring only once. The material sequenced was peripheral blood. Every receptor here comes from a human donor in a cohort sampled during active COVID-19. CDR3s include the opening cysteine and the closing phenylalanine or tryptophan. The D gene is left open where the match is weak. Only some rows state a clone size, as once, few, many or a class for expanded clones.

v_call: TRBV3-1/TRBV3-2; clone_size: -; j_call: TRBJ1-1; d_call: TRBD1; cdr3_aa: CASSQKTGDTEAFF; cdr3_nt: TGTGCCAGCAGCCAAAAAACAGGGGACACTGAAGCTTTCTTT
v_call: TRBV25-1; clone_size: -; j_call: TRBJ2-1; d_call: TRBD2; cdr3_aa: CASSEGLAGNYEQFF; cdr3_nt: TGTGCCAGCAGTGAAGGACTAGCGGGGAACTATGAGCAGTTCTTC
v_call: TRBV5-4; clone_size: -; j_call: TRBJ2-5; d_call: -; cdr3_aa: CASSSRGGQETQYF; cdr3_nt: TGTGCCAGCAGCTCAAGGGGGGGCCAAGAGACCCAGTACTTC
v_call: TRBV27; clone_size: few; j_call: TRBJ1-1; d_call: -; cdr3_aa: CASSWRARDTEAFF; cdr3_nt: TGTGCCAGCAGTTGGCGGGCTAGGGACACTGAAGCTTTCTTT
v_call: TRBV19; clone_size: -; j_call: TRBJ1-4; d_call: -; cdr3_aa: CASRGISRAGEKLFF; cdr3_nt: TGTGCCAGTAGGGGCATCTCGAGGGCTGGTGAAAAACTGTTTTTT
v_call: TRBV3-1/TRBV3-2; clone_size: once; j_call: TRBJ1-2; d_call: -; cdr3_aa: CASSPSGHYGYTF; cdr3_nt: TGTGCCAGCAGCCCCTCGGGTCATTATGGCTACACCTTC
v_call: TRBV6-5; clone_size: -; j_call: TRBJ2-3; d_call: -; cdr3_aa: CASSLRGRNTDTQYF; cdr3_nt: TGTGCCAGCAGTCTGCGGGGCCGGAACACAGATACGCAGTATTTT
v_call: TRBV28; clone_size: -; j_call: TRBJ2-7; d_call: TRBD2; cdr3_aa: CASSLIAGSPEQYF; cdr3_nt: TGTGCCAGCAGTTTAATAGCGGGAAGCCCCGAGCAGTACTTC
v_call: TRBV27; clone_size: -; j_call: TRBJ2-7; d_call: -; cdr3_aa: CASSLYPDSSYEQYF; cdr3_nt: TGTGCCAGCAGTCTTTACCCGGACAGCTCCTACGAGCAGTACTTC
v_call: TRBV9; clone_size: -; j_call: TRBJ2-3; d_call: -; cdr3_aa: CASSEGGADTQYF; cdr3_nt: TGTGCCAGCAGTGAGGGGGGGGCAGATACGCAGTATTTT
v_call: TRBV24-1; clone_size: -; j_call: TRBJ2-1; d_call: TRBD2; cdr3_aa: CATSDWRAGGVHGQFF; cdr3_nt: TGTGCCACCAGTGATTGGCGAGCGGGGGGGGTCCATGGGCAGTTCTTC
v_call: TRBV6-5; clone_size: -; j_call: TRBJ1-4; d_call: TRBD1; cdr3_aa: CASSRQGGRNEKLFF; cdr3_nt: TGTGCCAGCAGTAGACAGGGGGGACGTAATGAAAAACTGTTTTTT
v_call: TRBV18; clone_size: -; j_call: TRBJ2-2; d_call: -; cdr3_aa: CASSPTGQRNTGELFF; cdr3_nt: TGTGCCAGCTCACCAACTGGACAGAGAAACACCGGGGAGCTGTTTTTT
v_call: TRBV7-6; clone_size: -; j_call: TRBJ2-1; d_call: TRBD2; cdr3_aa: CASSSNRDYYNEQFF; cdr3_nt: TGTGCCAGCAGCTCAAATCGGGACTATTACAATGAGCAGTTCTTC
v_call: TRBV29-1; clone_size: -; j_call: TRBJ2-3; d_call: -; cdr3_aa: CSVEYDRGPHTQYF; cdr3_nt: TGCAGCGTTGAATACGATCGAGGTCCGCATACGCAGTATTTT
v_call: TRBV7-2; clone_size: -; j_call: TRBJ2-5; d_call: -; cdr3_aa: CASSFRLKETQYF; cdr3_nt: TGTGCCAGCAGCTTTCGTCTTAAAGAGACCCAGTACTTC
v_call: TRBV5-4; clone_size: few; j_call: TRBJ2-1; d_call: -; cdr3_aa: CASFQRASAGGEQFF; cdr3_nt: TGTGCCAGCTTTCAGCGGGCTAGCGCAGGGGGTGAGCAGTTCTTC
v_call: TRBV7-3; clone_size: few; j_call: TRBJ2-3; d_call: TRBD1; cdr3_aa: CASSPRQGATQYF; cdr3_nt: TGTGCCAGCAGCCCTAGACAGGGGGCAACGCAGTATTTT
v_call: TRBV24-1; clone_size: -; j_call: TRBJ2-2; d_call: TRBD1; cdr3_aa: CATSRQGLPNTGELFF; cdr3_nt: TGTGCCACCAGCAGACAGGGGCTCCCGAACACCGGGGAGCTGTTTTTT
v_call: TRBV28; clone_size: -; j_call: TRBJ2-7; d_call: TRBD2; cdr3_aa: CASSLGGRANEQYF; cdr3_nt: TGTGCCAGCAGTTTAGGCGGGAGGGCCAACGAGCAGTACTTC
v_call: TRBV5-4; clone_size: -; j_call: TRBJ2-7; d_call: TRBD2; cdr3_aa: CASSSGRGYEQYF; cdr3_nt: TGTGCCAGCAGCTCTGGGCGGGGGTACGAGCAGTACTTC
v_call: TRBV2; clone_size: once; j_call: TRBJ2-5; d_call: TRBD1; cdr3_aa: CASNRGETQYF; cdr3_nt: TGTGCCAGCAACAGGGGAGAGACCCAGTACTTC
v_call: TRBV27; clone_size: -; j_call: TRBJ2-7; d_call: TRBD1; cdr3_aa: CASSLGQGQYEQYF; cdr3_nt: TGTGCCAGCAGTTTGGGACAGGGGCAGTACGAGCAGTACTTC
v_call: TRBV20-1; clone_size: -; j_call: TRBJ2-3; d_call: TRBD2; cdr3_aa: CSASQTSGGPDTQYF; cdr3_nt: TGCAGTGCTAGTCAGACTAGCGGGGGACCAGATACGCAGTATTTT
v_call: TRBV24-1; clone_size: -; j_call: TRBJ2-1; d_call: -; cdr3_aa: CATSDLRRDEQFF; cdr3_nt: TGTGCCACCAGTGACCTGCGGAGGGATGAGCAGTTCTTC
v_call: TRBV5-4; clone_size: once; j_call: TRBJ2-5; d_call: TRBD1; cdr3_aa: CASSWPGQGGVETQYF; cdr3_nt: TGTGCCAGCAGCTGGCCAGGACAGGGTGGTGTAGAGACCCAGTACTTC
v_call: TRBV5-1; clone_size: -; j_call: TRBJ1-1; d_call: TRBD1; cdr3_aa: CASSAGTGGQSEAFF; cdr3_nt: TGCGCCAGCAGCGCCGGGACAGGGGGTCAATCTGAAGCTTTCTTT
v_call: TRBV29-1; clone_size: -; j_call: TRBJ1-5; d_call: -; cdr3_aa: CSVGWGDDQPQHF; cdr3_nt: TGCAGCGTTGGGTGGGGGGACGATCAGCCCCAGCATTTT
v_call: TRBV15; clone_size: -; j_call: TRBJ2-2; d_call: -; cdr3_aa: CATSRERGPLNTGELFF; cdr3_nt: TGTGCCACCAGCAGAGAGCGGGGGCCCCTCAACACCGGGGAGCTGTTTTTT
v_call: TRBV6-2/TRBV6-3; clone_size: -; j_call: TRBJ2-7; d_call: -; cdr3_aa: CASSSLYEQYF; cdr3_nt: TGTGCCAGCAGTTCATTGTACGAGCAGTACTTC
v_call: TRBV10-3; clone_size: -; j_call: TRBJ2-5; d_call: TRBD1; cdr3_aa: CAISESGQQETQYF; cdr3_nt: TGTGCCATCAGTGAATCGGGACAGCAAGAGACCCAGTACTTC
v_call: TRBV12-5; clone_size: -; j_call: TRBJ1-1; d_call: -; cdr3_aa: CASGLVTLGGVGTEAFF; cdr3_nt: TGTGCTAGTGGTTTGGTAACCCTGGGAGGGGTCGGCACTGAAGCTTTCTTT
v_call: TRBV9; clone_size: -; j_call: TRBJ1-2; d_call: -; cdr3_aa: CASSVGQGGFYGYTF; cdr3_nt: TGTGCCAGCAGCGTAGGCCAGGGAGGTTTTTATGGCTACACCTTC
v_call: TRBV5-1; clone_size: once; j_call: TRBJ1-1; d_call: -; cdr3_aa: CASSLDGGRSREEAFF; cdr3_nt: TGCGCCAGCAGCTTGGATGGGGGCAGGTCTAGGGAGGAAGCTTTCTTT
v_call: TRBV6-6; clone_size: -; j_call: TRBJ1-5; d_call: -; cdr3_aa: CASSYVEQPQHF; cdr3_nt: TGTGCCAGCAGTTACGTAGAACAGCCCCAGCATTTT